These 32 T cell receptor beta chains were all obtained from the same sample, sequenced in a study of control samples from healthy donors and cancer patients. Clones were read by immunoSEQ multiplex PCR, and TCRdb kept only the in-frame ones, dropping some. The data hold 50,000 or so clones, with nearly 95% observed a single time. The sample consisted of PBMCs. The receptor source for this set is a woman aged 45-59 years with head and neck cancer.

V is TRBV18 and J is TRBJ2-3; D unresolved. The germline CDR1 and CDR2 sequences are KGHSH and LQKENI. The CDR3 covers 17 residues. V gave up 3 bases and J gave up 2 bases, with 18 bases separating them. CDR3 sequence (DNA): TGTGCCAGCTCACCCGCCGGTGCTCCAATACTCACAGATACGCAGTATTTT. Amino acid sequence: CASSPAGAPILTDTQYF.

The chain recombines TRBV5-4 with TRBJ2-2; 9 bases fit TRBD1. V lost 4 bases and J lost 6; bases outside the gene matches: 7. Germline assignment: CDR1 SGHNT and CDR2 YYREEE (reference sequence). The CDR3 runs to 15 residues. The CDR3 is CASSAPGQGPGELFF. In DNA, the CDR3 is TGTGCCAGCAGCGCACCGGGACAGGGCCCCGGGGAGCTGTTTTTT.

V is TRBV19 and J is TRBJ1-5; TRBD1 agrees at 10 bases. Germline trimming cut 4 bases from V and 5 bases from J; bases unmatched to any gene: 8. This CDR3 spans 16 amino acids. The germline V gene encodes CDR1 LNHDA and CDR2 SQIVND (reference sequence). The CDR3 bases are TGTGCCAGTAGTACAGACAGGGGGCCCTCATATCAGCCCCAGCATTTT. Its protein product is CASSTDRGPSYQPQHF.

V is TRBV2 and J is TRBJ2-5, with D perhaps assigned TRBD1 or TRBD2 (6 bases each). The CDR3 length is 14 residues. V shed 4 bases and J shed 5 bases, with 14 bases lying between them. CDR1 is SNHLY, CDR2 FYNNEI, per germline. The CDR3 is CASSVGGPGETQYF. The CDR3 nucleotides read TGTGCCAGCAGTGTAGGGGGGCCCGGGGAGACCCAGTACTTC.

The V call is TRBV11-2, the J call TRBJ2-1, with D perhaps TRBD2 (5 bases). Germline CDR1 SGHAT, CDR2 FQNNGV. Trimming removed 4 bases at V and 0 bases at J, with 13 bases between. The CDR3 totals 16 residues. CDR3 sequence reads: CASSSTRDFSYNEQFF. The CDR3 region has the DNA TGTGCCAGCAGCTCCACACGGGATTTCTCCTACAATGAGCAGTTCTTC.

In this sample, this clone turned up once. The chain employs TRBV9 and TRBJ1-2, with D uncertain. The V end was cut by 0 bases, the J end by 6 bases, with 18 bases between. This CDR3 spans 16 amino acids. Germline loops: CDR1 SGDLS, CDR2 YYNGEE. CDR3 in DNA: TGTGCCAGCAGCGTAGGTTTGGCCGACCGAGCCCATGGCTACACCTTC. This encodes CASSVGLADRAHGYTF.

This chain joins TRBV5-8 and TRBJ1-3, with unresolved D. Between the trimmed V and J ends, which lost 1 base and 1 base, there was a span of 12 bases. Germline lookup yields CDR1 SGHTS and CDR2 YDEGEE. The CDR3 is 16 amino acids. Here the CDR3 DNA reads TGTGCCAGCAGCTTGTCCGGGGTATCTTCTGGAAACACCATATATTTT. Its protein product is CASSLSGVSSGNTIYF.

The V gene is TRBV7-2, the J gene TRBJ1-6; 7 nucleotides match TRBD1. This CDR3 has 16 amino acids. The junction had 4 bases not matched to a gene; V was cut back by 1 base and J by 4 bases. Germline lookup yields CDR1 SGHTA and CDR2 FQGNSA. In DNA, the CDR3 is TGTGCCAGCAGCTTAGGGGACAGCTTATATAATTCACCCCTCCACTTT. Translating gives CASSLGDSLYNSPLHF. The full variable domain, completed using reference TRBV7-2 and TRBJ1-6, is GAGVSQSPSNKVTEKGKDVELRCDPISGHTALYWYRQSLGQGLEFLIYFQGNSAPDKSGLPSDRFSAERTGGSVSTLTIQRTQQEDSAVYLCASSLGDSLYNSPLHFGNGTRLTVT.

The chain has TRBV6-6 and TRBJ1-4, with 8 positions matching TRBD1. CDR3 length: 16 amino acids. The germline V gene encodes CDR1 MNHNY and CDR2 SVGAGI (reference sequence). J lost 2 bases, V lost 5 bases, and 7 bases had no gene match. The DNA for the CDR3 is TGTGCCAGCAGTCCTCAGGGGGCCCAGACTAATGAAAAACTGTTTTTT. This encodes CASSPQGAQTNEKLFF.

The chain carries TRBV27 and TRBJ2-5; D uncertain. Looked up from germline, CDR1 is MNHEY and CDR2 is SMNVEV (reference sequence). This CDR3 is 16 amino acids long. Between the trimmed V and J ends, which lost 3 bases and 0 bases, there was a span of 14 bases. This CDR3 is CASSFIAVDDQETQYF. In DNA form, the CDR3 reads TGTGCCAGCAGTTTTATTGCTGTGGATGACCAAGAGACCCAGTACTTC.

V is TRBV10-1 and J is TRBJ1-6, with D possibly matching TRBD1 (6 bases). The CDR3 length is 14 residues. Trimming left V 7 bases short and J 7 bases short, with 14 bases between. Germline lookup yields CDR1 WNHNN and CDR2 SYGVQD (reference sequence). CDR3 loop: CASNQRTVNSPLHF. In DNA form, the CDR3 reads TGCGCCAGCAACCAACGGACAGTCAATTCACCCCTCCACTTT.

The CDR3 DNA reads TGTGCCAGCAGTACGAGTTACGAGCAGTACTTC. It codes for CASSTSYEQYF. The gene calls are TRBV28 and TRBJ2-7; no firm D call. The CDR3 runs 11 residues. CDR1 is MDHEN and CDR2 is SYDVKM in the germline V gene. V lost 5 bases, J lost 4 bases, and 6 bases lay in between.

The V call is TRBV30, the J call TRBJ2-3; D call uncertain. Germline-derived CDR1 and CDR2 are GTSNPN and SVGIG (reference sequence). This CDR3 spans 12 amino acids. V lost 4 bases, J lost 5 bases, and 10 bases lay in between. The CDR3 DNA sequence: TGTGCCTGGAAAGGGTTTCAAGATACGCAGTATTTT. Encoded protein: CAWKGFQDTQYF.

The sample holds a few counts of this clone. J is TRBJ2-7 and V is TRBV11-2; D might be TRBD1 (5 bases). The CDR3 spans 13 residues. Germline assignment: CDR1 SGHAT and CDR2 FQNNGV. Trimming cost V 4 bases and J 5 bases, with 12 bases left between them. DNA for the CDR3: TGTGCCAGCAGCTCTCTCAGGGTACACGAGCAGTACTTC. Its protein product is CASSSLRVHEQYF.

The chain joins TRBV3-1 (or the pseudogene TRBV3-2) to TRBJ2-7; D is possibly TRBD2 (6 bases). V shed 2 bases and J shed 2 bases, with 10 bases lying between them. Germline CDR1 is LGHDT and CDR2 is YNNKEL (reference sequence). CDR3 length equals 14 residues. The CDR3 loop is CASSQSGRPYEQYF. The CDR3 DNA sequence: TGTGCCAGCAGCCAATCCGGGAGACCCTACGAGCAGTACTTC.

This clone occurred a few times. This sequence joins TRBV6-5 and TRBJ1-2; tentatively, D is TRBD1 (5 bases). The V gene's germline CDR1 is MNHEY and CDR2 SVGAGI. Deletions cut 2 bases from V and 4 bases from J, with 8 bases between. This CDR3 region has 13 residues. DNA of the CDR3: TGTGCCAGCAGTTACGGCGGGACCTATGGCTACACCTTC. Its protein product is CASSYGGTYGYTF.

The chain uses TRBV7-9 and TRBJ1-2; D possibly corresponds to TRBD1 (5 bases). V lost 5 bases and J lost 7, with 14 bases in between. This CDR3 region has 13 residues. Per germline, CDR1 SEHNR and CDR2 FQNEAQ (reference sequence). CDR3 coding DNA: TGTGCCAGCAGCCTCAAGGAGGGGACTGGCTACACCTTC. As protein: CASSLKEGTGYTF.

The chain joins TRBV2 to TRBJ1-2; D not certain. V lost 2 bases and J 4 bases, leaving 8 bases between the germline ends. Germline V gene data show CDR1 as SNHLY and CDR2 as FYNNEI. The CDR3 is 13 amino acids. CDR3 sequence reads: CASSEIQVYGYTF. In DNA, the CDR3 is TGTGCCAGCAGTGAAATTCAGGTCTATGGCTACACCTTC.

The chain carries TRBV7-3 and TRBJ2-5, with 8 bases identical to TRBD1. Germline CDR1 SGHTA, CDR2 FQGTGA. V lost 2 bases and J lost 1; bases outside the gene matches: 3. The length of the CDR3 is 15 residues. CDR3 region: CASSLGTGFQETQYF. The CDR3, as DNA: TGTGCCAGCAGCTTAGGGACAGGTTTCCAAGAGACCCAGTACTTC.

The chain couples TRBV19 to TRBJ2-7; D may correspond to TRBD1 or TRBD2 (5 bases each). The germline V and J ends were trimmed by 3 bases and 3 bases, with 18 bases remaining between them. From germline, CDR1 is LNHDA and CDR2 SQIVND (reference sequence). CDR3 length: 16 amino acids. This chain's CDR3 is CASSMGPELSLYEQYF. CDR3 in DNA: TGTGCCAGTAGTATGGGACCGGAACTCTCCCTCTACGAGCAGTACTTC.

The CDR3 protein is CASSQDQGRGNTIYF. DNA for the CDR3: TGCGCCAGCAGCCAAGATCAAGGGAGAGGAAACACCATATATTTT. The chain recombines TRBV4-1 with TRBJ1-3, with unresolved D. This CDR3 spans 15 amino acids. The V end lost 0 bases, the J end lost 4 bases, and 10 bases lay between the germline ends. In germline, CDR1 is MGHRA, CDR2 YSYEKL.

The chain couples TRBV28 to TRBJ1-6; 8 nucleotides line up with TRBD1. The CDR3 runs to 15 residues. CDR1 and CDR2 (germline): MDHEN, SYDVKM. V lost 5 bases to trimming and J lost 6 bases; unmatched junction nucleotides: 6. The CDR3 loop reads CASSGTGDINSPLHF. For the CDR3, the DNA is TGTGCCAGCAGTGGGACAGGTGATATTAATTCACCCCTCCACTTT.

The count of this clone is one. J is TRBJ2-7 and V is TRBV28; no reliable D call. V was cut by 2 bases and J by 3 bases, with 11 bases left in between. The CDR3 contains 14 residues. Germline CDR1 MDHEN, CDR2 SYDVKM. The CDR3 sequence: CASSLRNSNYEQYF. The CDR3 DNA sequence: TGTGCCAGCAGTTTAAGGAACAGTAACTACGAGCAGTACTTC.

The V call is TRBV6-8, the J call TRBJ2-5; 10 bases line up with TRBD1. The CDR3 has 17 residues. The V gene end was trimmed by 2 bases and the J gene end by 4 bases; junction bases not matched to a gene: 10. Germline CDR1 is MNHGY and CDR2 is SAAAGT. CDR3 in amino acids: CASSYPRQGAPGETQYF. Written as DNA, the CDR3 is TGTGCCAGCAGTTACCCGAGACAGGGGGCGCCGGGAGAGACCCAGTACTTC.

This rearrangement joins TRBV9 to TRBJ1-1, with TRBD1 as a possible D gene (6 bases). CDR1 is SGDLS, CDR2 YYNGEE, per germline. This CDR3 is built from 19 residues. V was clipped by 0 bases and J by 7 bases, with 28 bases between them. The CDR3 DNA follows: TGTGCCAGCAGCGTAGTTGGGGGTAGTAGGTACGGCTGGGACATTGAAGCTTTCTTT. Its translation is CASSVVGGSRYGWDIEAFF.

The chain employs TRBV28 and TRBJ1-4; D is possibly TRBD1 (5 bases). V lost 5 bases, J lost 2 bases, and 9 bases lay in between. From germline, CDR1 is MDHEN and CDR2 SYDVKM. CDR3 length: 14 amino acids. This chain's CDR3 is CASSTGGTNEKLFF. CDR3 in DNA: TGTGCCAGCAGTACGGGGGGGACTAATGAAAAACTGTTTTTT.

The chain uses TRBV5-1 and TRBJ1-4, with D hard to call. CDR1 and CDR2 from the germline V gene are SGHRS and YFSETQ. The CDR3 is 15 residues long. V gave up 1 base and J gave up 3 bases, with 10 bases separating them. The CDR3 bases are TGCGCCAGCAGCTTGTTAGGTCCAGCTAATGAAAAACTGTTTTTT. Amino acid sequence: CASSLLGPANEKLFF. Combining the CDR3 with reference TRBV5-1 and TRBJ1-4 gives the whole variable domain KAGVTQTPRYLIKTRGQQVTLSCSPISGHRSVSWYQQTPGQGLQFLFEYFSETQRNKGNFPGRFSGRQFSNSRSEMNVSTLELGDSALYLCASSLLGPANEKLFFGSGTQLSVL.

The chain carries TRBV5-1 and TRBJ1-4; D not resolved. Per the germline V gene, CDR1 is SGHRS and CDR2 is YFSETQ. This CDR3 has 14 residues. The V and J ends lost 4 bases and 8 bases respectively, with 15 bases between them. CDR3 residues: CASSPQSGGEKLFF. The CDR3 region has the DNA TGCGCCAGCAGCCCGCAGTCCGGAGGGGAAAAACTGTTTTTT.

The chain is built from TRBV4-3 and TRBJ1-1; 8 nucleotides align to TRBD1. Germline trimming cut 3 bases from V and 4 bases from J; bases unmatched to any gene: 4. CDR3 length equals 14 residues. Germline CDR1 LGHNA, CDR2 YSLEER. The CDR3 here is CASSQGQVGTEAFF. CDR3 coding DNA: TGCGCCAGCAGCCAGGGACAGGTGGGCACTGAAGCTTTCTTT.

CDR3 sequence reads: CASSLSPGGTEAFF. The CDR3 DNA reads as TGTGCCAGCAGTTTATCACCGGGAGGGACTGAAGCTTTCTTT. This rearrangement joins TRBV27 to TRBJ1-1; no definite D call. CDR3 length: 14 residues. The germline CDR1 and CDR2 sequences are MNHEY and SMNVEV (reference sequence). V dropped 0 bases and J dropped 5 bases, with 10 bases sitting between them.

This chain links TRBV7-9 with TRBJ2-7; 10 bases are shared with TRBD1. This CDR3 comprises 13 residues. V gave up 8 bases and J gave up 2 bases; unmatched junction bases: 3. Germline-derived CDR1 and CDR2 are SEHNR and FQNEAQ (reference sequence). In nucleotides, the CDR3 is TGTGCCAGCGAGGGACAGGGGACCTACGAGCAGTACTTC. It codes for CASEGQGTYEQYF. The whole variable domain, filled in from reference TRBV7-9 and TRBJ2-7, reads DTGVSQNPRHKITKRGQNVTFRCDPISEHNRLYWYRQTLGQGPEFLTYFQNEAQLEKSRLLSDRFSAERPKGSFSTLEIQRTEQGDSAMYLCASEGQGTYEQYFGPGTRLTVT.

This sequence joins TRBV5-8 and TRBJ2-3, with a weak D call TRBD2 (5 bases). The CDR3 covers 13 residues. In germline, CDR1 is SGHTS, CDR2 YDEGEE. Deletions cut 0 bases from V and 3 bases from J, with 5 bases between. CDR3 sequence (DNA): TGTGCCAGCAGCTTGGGAGGGACAGATACGCAGTATTTT. As protein: CASSLGGTDTQYF.